This entry concerns a single T cell receptor (beta chain). The data are from a study of blood T cell repertoires in COVID-19. Study-wide context: The samples span acute and convalescent COVID-19 from the United States, Italy and Spain.

Methods used by the authors: Cell counts per sample came from amplifying reference gene primers. Generated by immunoSEQ multiplex PCR, the TCRdb table keeps only in-frame clones and is missing some. V, J and clone size are taken as reported in that table, and D and trimming were inferred from the DNA itself. The sample includes 200,000 to 250,000 clones, 86% of them seen just once. The CDR3 runs 15 residues. Germline CDR1 SQVTM, CDR2 ANQGSEA. Deletions cut 4 bases from V and 7 bases from J, with 19 bases between. The sequence was obtained from a man in his 60s with acute or convalescent COVID-19. Specimen: peripheral blood. The genes are TRBV29-1 and TRBJ1-4, with D possibly matching TRBD1 (6 bases). The CDR3 loop reads CSVVWTRGRGEKLFF. The CDR3 DNA reads TGCAGCGTTGTATGGACAAGGGGGAGGGGTGAAAAACTGTTTTTT.